This T cell receptor beta chain was sequenced in a study of cytomegalovirus exposure and HLA in healthy donors (dated by TCRdb to about 2017). About the study as a whole: In an earlier analysis of roughly 590 of the donors, approximately 260 Gb of sequence data and just under 120 million unique TCR beta sequences from 150 million to 200 million T cells were reported. Roughly five DR-DQ haplotypes were handled as single units for association and clustering, since linkage in the cohort was strong. Donor age, sex, ethnicity and CMV serostatus were compiled together with the repertoire data. Along with the roughly 610-subject first cohort, a separate validation cohort of around 110 different subjects was used. Typing coverage differed by locus: A, B, C, DRB1 and DQB1 were typed in about 620-630 donors, DQA1 in about 500, DPA1 in some 570, and DPB1 in 472. All discovery cohort repertoires had been generated on a single sequencing platform. High-throughput TCR immunosequencing, statistical association of individual TCRs with disease status, and machine learning were combined to predict cytomegalovirus infection status. An early release that covered several hundred HLA-typed donors contained 250 to 350 gigabases of sequencing data and 70 million to 100 million unique TCR sequences. Class I and class II HLA loci were covered by the typing at four-digit resolution. In an earlier analysis of around 540 of the donors, high-throughput TCR beta sequencing was used to judge whether each TCR beta V gene segment behaved as functional or pseudogenic. Across around 400 genotyped donors of the cohort, an average of about 220,000 unique TCR beta nucleotide sequences per donor were sequenced, and roughly a sixth of those sequences were non-productive. Of the roughly 400 genotyped donors, 81% were placed in the genetic ancestry cluster associated with self-reported Caucasian donors. The study profiled the T cell repertoires of under 850 subjects by immunosequencing and related them to cytomegalovirus serostatus. The later analysis used no new phenotypic data to find candidate immune exposures, relying instead on TCR beta sequences and their occurrence across donors. Genome-wide SNP genotypes for about 65% of the 666 donors were used in a later genetic analysis, which treated that subset as a discovery cohort. The aim of the study was to test whether cataloging public T cell receptors could identify signatures of past pathogen exposure. A later analysis re-examined previously published TCR beta repertoires from roughly 650 donors and added high-resolution HLA genotyping to investigate patterns of TCR occurrence. The paper's findings and limits, for the study overall: In an earlier analysis of 450 to 750 of the donors, most TCR beta V segments appeared in productive rearrangements about 87% or about 30% of the time, broadly matching IMGT annotations. The presence/absence analyses assumed that sequencing depth was roughly uniform across donors, and that assumption may not be true. In vitro tests confirmed that a few of the cytomegalovirus-associated TCR beta chains recognize cytomegalovirus antigens. A total of 150 to 200 TCR beta chains were listed by the study as associated with cytomegalovirus. The only immune exposure information available for the cohort was CMV serostatus. In a later analysis, TCR association rates were found to vary across HLA loci, with the most associated TCRs seen for DRB1 alleles and the fewest for HLA-C alleles. Most CMV-associated TCR beta chains appeared to be HLA-restricted in a later analysis, and the HLA associations seemed to be driven largely by CMV exposure. At a false discovery rate of 0.05, a later analysis linked 16,951 TCR beta sequences to specific HLA alleles. The classifier was reported to diagnose cytomegalovirus status with high specificity and sensitivity in both the original cohort and the validation cohort. This cohort had only TCR beta chains sequenced, and the lack of alpha or paired-chain data limited which features could be detected. A cluster of highly shared sequence variants was judged likely to represent a technical artifact of the sequencing pipeline. A later analysis reported that several top co-occurrence clusters appeared linked to parvovirus B19, influenza, CMV and Epstein-Barr virus. Some IMGT-functional V segments, including TRBV6-2 and TRBV6-3, could not be told apart with the 87-base-pair reads, so those segments were excluded. A further reported finding was that TCR beta sequences accurately predicted the HLA-A and HLA-B alleles for most subjects in the first cohort. Linkage disequilibrium might explain the correlated functional status among segregating V segments, but an unknown experimental factor could not be excluded. In a later analysis, HLA-associated TCR beta chains were found to be more clonally expanded and to have lower generation probabilities than equally common non-associated chains. Because counts were too low, some 17 rarely observed V segments, including chromosome 9 orphons, were excluded from the earlier analysis of roughly 580 of the donors. Because HLA typing was unavailable for some donors at each locus, only the typed subset was used in association tests. Across donors, most TCR sequences were observed very rarely, whereas some public TCRs were present in many individuals. A later genetic analysis reported fewer N-insertions in productive TCRs among donors in an Asian-associated ancestry cluster than the roughly 690-donor mean. A later genetic analysis associated a missense DCLRE1C variant with V-gene and J-gene trimming of TCR beta chains, and an independent cohort replicated the association. When HLA alleles, especially DR and DQ, strongly co-occurred, attributing TCR associations to individual alleles was difficult. The authors suggested that the approach could potentially be extended to other disease states and immunological phenotypes.

The cohort consisted of approximately 670 healthy bone marrow donors. At the time of sampling, every cohort member was nominally healthy, though immune exposures that went unrecorded were likely present. The donor was CMV seronegative and was included in the group of hundreds of seronegative cohort members. Every donor gave a peripheral blood sample, and the peripheral blood mononuclear cells from that sample were used for TCR beta sequencing. Genomic DNA was extracted from the blood cell samples with the Qiagen DNeasy Blood Extraction Kit. CDR1 SQVTM and CDR2 ANQGSEA are derived from the germline V gene. Including cysteine and phenylalanine, the CDR3 has 17 amino acids. Left in the record is the CDR3 DNA by itself, 51 bases read in frame from the first base. V is pruned by 0 bases and J by 10 bases, leaving 18 bases of the junction without a gene match. This clone has only a few counts. This receptor's antigen is unknown. Per-base quality was not reported, and no clone a single base away is much larger than it.

Library preparation employed the immunoSEQ multiplex PCR assay. For the multiplex PCR, a mixture combining 60 forward primers for TCR Vbeta segments and 13 reverse primers for TCR Jbeta segments was used. A multiplex PCR assay on genomic DNA amplified the CDR3 region of rearranged TCR beta genes. The Illumina HiSeq System was used to sequence the amplified TCR beta libraries as 87-base-pair reads. As for the authors' bioinformatics: A later analysis tallied some 79 million unique TCR beta chains across the 666 repertoires, and around 10 million of those chains were shared by two or more donors. Raw reads were error-corrected and collapsed into unique sequences by a nearest-neighbor algorithm in which closely related sequences were merged to remove PCR and sequencing errors. Alignment of CDR3 sequences to IMGT reference sequences was used to assign V, D and J gene segments. For a sequence to be retained, a match of at least six nucleotides to both a V gene segment and a J gene segment was required. A rearrangement counted as productive if the CDR3 had no stop codons and remained in frame with V and J, and every other rearrangement counted as non-productive. CDR3 was defined according to IMGT convention as the region running from the second conserved V-encoded cysteine to the conserved J-encoded phenylalanine. Sequences without an unambiguous match to a single V gene segment were excluded from the earlier analysis of 587 of the donors. An earlier analysis of 587 of the donors called V segments functional above 56.7% productive rearrangements and segregating when the between-donor standard deviation exceeded 5%. A statistical classification framework was built for diagnosing cytomegalovirus status from the catalog of TCR beta chain sequences. In a later analysis, TCR nucleotide sequences were compared against IMGT/GENE-DB human TR gene sequences so that V and J genes could be assigned. Using the TCRdist pipeline, a later analysis assigned CDR3 sequences along with most-parsimonious VDJ recombination scenarios. In a later analysis, every TCR beta chain was defined by the combination of its CDR3 amino acid sequence and its V-gene family, and reads without a unique V-gene family were dropped. A later analysis removed several hundred highly shared, low-generation-probability nucleotide sequences to deal with suspected cross-contamination and a sequencing artifact. In a later analysis, a clonal expansion index was calculated for each public chain from normalized within-repertoire ranks of inferred template counts. In a later analysis, generation probabilities were computed with a VDJ recombination model fitted to out-of-frame rearrangements, and the resulting probabilities were checked against IGoR. In a later analysis, hypergeometric tests were used to score TCR-TCR, TCR-HLA and TCR-CMV co-occurrence, with a repertoire-size bias correction applied to TCR pairs. False discovery rates were estimated in a later analysis by permuting HLA or CMV assignments 20 times. In a later analysis, co-occurring TCRs were grouped with DBSCAN, and TCRdist sequence similarity was added when clustering was performed within HLA-allele-positive subsets. Repertoires with fewer than 30,000 or more than 120,000 public chains, plus five repertoires with anomalous nucleotide sharing, were excluded from co-occurrence clustering. Not all clones reach the TCRdb copy of this immuneACCESS table, which keeps in-frame sequences only. Checked studies attribute under half of the gap to unresolved V genes and leave the rest unexplained. V, J and clone size reflect that table, while D and trimming were determined from the DNA. The table for this sample lists about 130,000 clones; around 82% of them were counted only once. The ten largest clones add up to approximately 1.2% of the sample.

The receptor chain draws on TRBV29-1 and TRBJ2-1; a stretch of 7 junction bases matches TRBD2. The sample consisted of PBMCs. This TCR came from a man aged 50 to 59 in good health and CMV-seronegative. The CDR3 sequence is CSVEDPHSSAGVREQFF. The sequenced DNA: TGCAGCGTTGAAGATCCTCATTCTAGCGCGGGAGTGAGGGAGCAGTTCTTC.